A selection of T cell receptor beta chains follows, all from one sample in a study of T cells in Graves' hyperthyroidism and ophthalmopathy. In TCRdb, the multiplex PCR reads were re-called with MiXCR into one record per CDR3 protein. The table lists 100,000 to 140,000 distinct CDR3 sequences, around a sixth of them singletons. Sequenced material: blood. Source of these receptors: a woman aged 50 to 60 with Graves' hyperthyroidism. CDR3s include the opening cysteine and the closing phenylalanine or tryptophan. The D gene is left open where the match is weak. Rows give clone size only sometimes, using once, few, many, or a class for an expanded clone.

v_gene: TRBV18
abundance: many
j_gene: TRBJ1-2
d_gene: NA
CDR3nt: TGTGCCAGCTGGAGAGGACAGACTAACTATGGCTACACCTTC
CDR3aa: CASWRGQTNYGYTF

v_gene: TRBV25-1
abundance: NA
j_gene: TRBJ2-7
d_gene: TRBD1
CDR3nt: TGTGCCAGCAGTCCCTCTGGACAGGGGGGCTACGAGCAGTACTTC
CDR3aa: CASSPSGQGGYEQYF

v_gene: TRBV5-4
abundance: NA
j_gene: TRBJ2-4
d_gene: NA
CDR3nt: TGTGCCAGCAGCTTGGGAGCGTCGTTAGCCAAAAACATTCAGTACTTC
CDR3aa: CASSLGASLAKNIQYF

v_gene: TRBV7-9
abundance: many
j_gene: TRBJ2-7
d_gene: NA
CDR3nt: TGTGCCAGCAGCGACACAGGGGAGGGGGACGAGCAGTACTTC
CDR3aa: CASSDTGEGDEQYF

v_gene: TRBV20-1
abundance: many
j_gene: TRBJ1-1
d_gene: NA
CDR3nt: TGCAGTGCTAGGGAATACCGAGGGGCGAACACTGAAGCTTTCTTT
CDR3aa: CSAREYRGANTEAFF

v_gene: TRBV30
abundance: many
j_gene: TRBJ2-5
d_gene: NA
CDR3nt: TGTGCCTGGAGTGCGGGAGCGACGACGGATACAAGGGAGACCCAGTACTTC
CDR3aa: CAWSAGATTDTRETQYF

v_gene: TRBV11-2
abundance: many
j_gene: TRBJ2-1
d_gene: NA
CDR3nt: TGTGCCAGCAGACACTTGCGTTCCTATGAGCAGTTCTTC
CDR3aa: CASRHLRSYEQFF

v_gene: TRBV18
abundance: many
j_gene: TRBJ1-1
d_gene: TRBD1
CDR3nt: TGTGCCAGCTCACTACCGACAGGGGCGAGGACTGAAGCTTTCTTT
CDR3aa: CASSLPTGARTEAFF

v_gene: TRBV28
abundance: many
j_gene: TRBJ1-5
d_gene: TRBD1
CDR3nt: TGTGCCAGCAGTTACCTACAGGGGGCGGGTAATCAGCCCCAGCATTTT
CDR3aa: CASSYLQGAGNQPQHF

v_gene: TRBV14
abundance: many
j_gene: TRBJ2-4
d_gene: TRBD2
CDR3nt: TGTGCCAGCAGCCGATTAGCGGGAAGTTACATTCAGTACTTC
CDR3aa: CASSRLAGSYIQYF

v_gene: TRBV7-8
abundance: many
j_gene: TRBJ2-5
d_gene: NA
CDR3nt: TGTGCCAGCAGCTTAGTCGGACTCTGGAAACAAGAGACCCAGTACTTC
CDR3aa: CASSLVGLWKQETQYF

v_gene: TRBV29-1
abundance: many
j_gene: TRBJ2-3
d_gene: TRBD2
CDR3nt: TGCAGCGTTGCTTCGCTAGCGGGACGCACAGATACGCAGTATTTT
CDR3aa: CSVASLAGRTDTQYF

v_gene: TRBV2
abundance: many
j_gene: TRBJ1-6
d_gene: TRBD1
CDR3nt: TGTGCCAGCAGTCGGGACAGCGTAAATTCACCCCTCCACTTT
CDR3aa: CASSRDSVNSPLHF

v_gene: TRBV20-1
abundance: many
j_gene: TRBJ2-3
d_gene: TRBD2
CDR3nt: TGCAGTGCTAGAGGAGGAACTCCTAGCGGGGGAAGCACAGATACGCAGTATTTT
CDR3aa: CSARGGTPSGGSTDTQYF

v_gene: TRBV7-9
abundance: many
j_gene: TRBJ2-5
d_gene: NA
CDR3nt: TGTGCCAGCAGCCCGAATGGGCAGAAGGAGACCCAGTACTTC
CDR3aa: CASSPNGQKETQYF